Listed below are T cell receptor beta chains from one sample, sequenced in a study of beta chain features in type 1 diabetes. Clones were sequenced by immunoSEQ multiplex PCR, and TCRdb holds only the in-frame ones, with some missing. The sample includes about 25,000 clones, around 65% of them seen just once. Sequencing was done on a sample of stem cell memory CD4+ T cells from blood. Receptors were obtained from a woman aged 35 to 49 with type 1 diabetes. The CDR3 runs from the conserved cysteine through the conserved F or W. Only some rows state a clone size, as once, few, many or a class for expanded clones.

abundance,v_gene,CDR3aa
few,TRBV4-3,CASSQDRRGTEAFF
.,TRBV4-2,CASARGGSDTGELFF
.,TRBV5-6,CASSATDRINEQFF
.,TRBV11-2,CASSLLGYYGYTF
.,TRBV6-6,CASSGGGSSSYNEQFF
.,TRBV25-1,CASSEQGTLSNEQFF
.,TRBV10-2,CASSESTARAYNEQFF
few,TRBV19,CASSTGDALNQPQHF
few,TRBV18,CASSPPGQGNNQPQHF
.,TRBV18,CASSPGIAEQFF
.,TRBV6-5,CASSFHGRGITEAFF
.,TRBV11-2,CASSLGGPYNEQFF
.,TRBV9,CASSVAGLAGQETQYF
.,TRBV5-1,CASRGHPNTGELFF
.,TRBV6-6,CASSSPVIYEQYF
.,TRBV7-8,CASSLVPTGSQGYTF
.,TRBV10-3,CAISAGGVDTQYF
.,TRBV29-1,CSARTGSWNTEAFF
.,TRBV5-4,CASSLAGTSGVENNEQFF
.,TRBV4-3,CASSLTGQPQHF
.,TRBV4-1,CASSQDGGQNTDTQYF
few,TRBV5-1,CASSLGSSSGKTGELFF
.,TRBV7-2,CASSPTGGVGNQPQHF
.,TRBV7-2,CASSPQGGQGFNEQFF
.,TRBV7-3,CASSFISGGQETQYF
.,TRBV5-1,CASSLAPDNYQPQHF
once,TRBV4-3,CASSAQGNTEAFF
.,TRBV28,CASSSVSGSLGEQYF
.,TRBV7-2,CASSLSGGNQPQHF
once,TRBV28,CASSLDRAGTEAFF
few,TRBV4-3,CASSQDLQFNYGYTF
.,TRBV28,CASSPPSGRGTSYNEQFF